This TCR beta chain was captured in a study of graft-versus-host responses after intestinal transplantation. The wider study: Tacrolimus plus steroids were given to all recipients for about 3 years, preceded by anti-thymocyte globulin induction.

Profiled with immunoSEQ multiplex PCR; TCRdb holds only in-frame clones, not every one. In the table there are 45,000 to 55,000 clones, more than 80% of which are singletons. As regards this clone: The antigen is unknown. The sample has other DNA sequences that encode this CDR3 too.

This CDR3 contains 15 residues. The ends lost 3 bases at V and 2 bases at J; junction bases unmatched: 1. CDR1 and CDR2 (germline): MGHRA, YSYEKL. Findings and caveats of the study: The study found high graft-versus-host to host-versus-graft clonal ratios in allografts of patients with graft-donor T cell macrochimerism. Declines in HvG clones occurring early post-transplant were associated with peak circulating GvH clone levels.

V usage is TRBV4-1 and J usage is TRBJ1-3; TRBD1 matches at 10 bases. The receptor was isolated from a human patient who received an intestinal transplant, so some T cells may come from the graft donor. This sample comprised PBMCs, obtained 650 to 670 days after intestinal transplant. The chain's CDR3 is CASSQDRGTGNTIYF. CDR3 sequence (DNA): TGCGCCAGCAGCCAGGACAGGGGGACTGGAAACACCATATATTTT.